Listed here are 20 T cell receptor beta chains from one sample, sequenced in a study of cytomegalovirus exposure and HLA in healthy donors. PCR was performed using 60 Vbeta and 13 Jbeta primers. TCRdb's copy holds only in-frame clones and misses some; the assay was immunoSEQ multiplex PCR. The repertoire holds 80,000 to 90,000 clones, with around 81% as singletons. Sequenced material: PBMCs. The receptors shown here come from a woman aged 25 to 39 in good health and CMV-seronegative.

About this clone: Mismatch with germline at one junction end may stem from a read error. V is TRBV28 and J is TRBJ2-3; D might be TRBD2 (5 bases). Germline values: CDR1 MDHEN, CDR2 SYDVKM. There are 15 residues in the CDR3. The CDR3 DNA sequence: TGTGCCAGCAGGGGATCAGCGGTTGGCACAGATATGCAGTATTTT. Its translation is CASRGSAVGTDMQYF.

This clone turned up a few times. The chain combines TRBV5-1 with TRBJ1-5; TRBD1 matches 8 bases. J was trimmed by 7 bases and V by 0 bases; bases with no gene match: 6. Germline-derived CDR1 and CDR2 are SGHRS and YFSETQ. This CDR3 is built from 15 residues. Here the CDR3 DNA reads TGCGCCAGCAGCTTGGAAGGACAGGGCGGGCAGCCCCAGCATTTT. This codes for CASSLEGQGGQPQHF.

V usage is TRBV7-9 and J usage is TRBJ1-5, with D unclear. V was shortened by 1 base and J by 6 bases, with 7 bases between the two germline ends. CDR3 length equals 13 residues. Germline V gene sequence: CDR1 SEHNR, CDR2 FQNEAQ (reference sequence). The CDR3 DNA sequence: TGTGCCAGCAGCTTAGAGGGAGTTCAGCCCCAGCATTTT. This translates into CASSLEGVQPQHF.

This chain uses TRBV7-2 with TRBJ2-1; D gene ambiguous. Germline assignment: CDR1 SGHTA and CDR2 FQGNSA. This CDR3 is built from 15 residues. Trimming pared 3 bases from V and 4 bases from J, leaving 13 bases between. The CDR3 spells CASSFPPRAYNEQFF. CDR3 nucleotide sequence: TGTGCCAGCAGCTTTCCCCCCCGAGCGTACAATGAGCAGTTCTTC.

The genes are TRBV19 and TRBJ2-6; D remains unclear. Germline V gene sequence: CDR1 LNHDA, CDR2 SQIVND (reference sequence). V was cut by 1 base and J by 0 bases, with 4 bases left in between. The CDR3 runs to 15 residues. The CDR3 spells CASSIGASGANVLTF. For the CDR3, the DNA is TGTGCCAGTAGTATAGGGGCCTCTGGGGCCAACGTCCTGACTTTC.

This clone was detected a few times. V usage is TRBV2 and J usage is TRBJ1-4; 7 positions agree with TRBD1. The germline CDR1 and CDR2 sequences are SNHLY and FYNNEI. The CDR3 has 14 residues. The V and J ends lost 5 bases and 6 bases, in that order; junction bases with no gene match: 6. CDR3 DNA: TGTGCCAGCAGTATCTACGGGACAGATGAAAAACTGTTTTTT. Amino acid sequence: CASSIYGTDEKLFF.

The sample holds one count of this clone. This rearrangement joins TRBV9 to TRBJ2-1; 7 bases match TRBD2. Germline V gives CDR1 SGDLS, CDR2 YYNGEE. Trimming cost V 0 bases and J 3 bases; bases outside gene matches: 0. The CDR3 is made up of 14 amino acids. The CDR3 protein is CASSVGTSYNEQFF. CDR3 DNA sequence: TGTGCCAGCAGCGTAGGGACTAGCTACAATGAGCAGTTCTTC.

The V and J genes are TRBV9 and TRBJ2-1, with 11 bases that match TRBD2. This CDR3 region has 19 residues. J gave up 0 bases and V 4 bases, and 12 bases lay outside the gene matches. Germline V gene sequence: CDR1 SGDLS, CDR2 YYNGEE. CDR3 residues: CASSIRGLAGASSYNEQFF. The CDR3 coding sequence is TGTGCCAGCAGCATTAGAGGACTAGCGGGCGCGAGCTCCTACAATGAGCAGTTCTTC.

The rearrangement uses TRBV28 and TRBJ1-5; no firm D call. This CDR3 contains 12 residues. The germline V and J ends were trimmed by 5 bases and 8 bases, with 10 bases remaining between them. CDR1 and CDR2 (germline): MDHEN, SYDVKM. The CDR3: CASSQTAEPQHF. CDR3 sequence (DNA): TGTGCCAGCAGTCAAACCGCGGAGCCCCAGCATTTT.

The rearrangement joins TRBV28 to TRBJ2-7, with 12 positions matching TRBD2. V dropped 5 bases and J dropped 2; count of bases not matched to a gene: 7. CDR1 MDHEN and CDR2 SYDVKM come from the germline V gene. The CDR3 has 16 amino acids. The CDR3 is CASSPRLAGAPYEQYF. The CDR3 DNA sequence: TGTGCCAGCAGTCCCCGACTAGCGGGAGCCCCCTACGAGCAGTACTTC.

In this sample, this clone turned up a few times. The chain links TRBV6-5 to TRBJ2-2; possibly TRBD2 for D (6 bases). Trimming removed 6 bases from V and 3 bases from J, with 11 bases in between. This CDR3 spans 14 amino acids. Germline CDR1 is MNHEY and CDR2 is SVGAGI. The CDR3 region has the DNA TGTGCCAGCAGCCCCTCGGGAGACACCGGGGAGCTGTTTTTT. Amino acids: CASSPSGDTGELFF.

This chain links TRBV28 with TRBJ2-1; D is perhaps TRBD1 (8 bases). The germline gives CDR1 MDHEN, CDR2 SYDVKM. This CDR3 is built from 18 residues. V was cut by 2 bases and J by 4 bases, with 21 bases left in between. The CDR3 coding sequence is TGTGCCAGCAGTTTAGGACTGAGACAGGGGAGGGGATACAATGAGCAGTTCTTC. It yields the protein CASSLGLRQGRGYNEQFF. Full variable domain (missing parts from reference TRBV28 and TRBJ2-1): DVKVTQSSRYLVKRTGEKVFLECVQDMDHENMFWYRQDPGLGLRLIYFSYDVKMKEKGDIPEGYSVSREKKERFSLILESASTNQTSMYLCASSLGLRQGRGYNEQFFGPGTRLTVL.

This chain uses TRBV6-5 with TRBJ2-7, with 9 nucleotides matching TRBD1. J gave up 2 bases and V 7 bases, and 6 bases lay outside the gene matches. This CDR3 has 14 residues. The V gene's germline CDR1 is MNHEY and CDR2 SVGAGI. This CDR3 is CASKIGTGTYEQYF. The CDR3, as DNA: TGTGCCAGCAAAATCGGGACAGGGACCTACGAGCAGTACTTC.

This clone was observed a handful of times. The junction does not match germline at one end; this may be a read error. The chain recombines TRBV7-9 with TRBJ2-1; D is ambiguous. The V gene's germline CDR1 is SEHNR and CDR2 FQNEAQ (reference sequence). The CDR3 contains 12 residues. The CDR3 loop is CSSSLSHNEQFF. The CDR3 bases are TGTTCCAGCAGCTTAAGCCACAATGAGCAGTTCTTC.

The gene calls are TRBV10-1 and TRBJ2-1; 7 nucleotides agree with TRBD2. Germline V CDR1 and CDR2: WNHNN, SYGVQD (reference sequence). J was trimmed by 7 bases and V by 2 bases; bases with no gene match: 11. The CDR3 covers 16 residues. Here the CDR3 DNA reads TGCGCCAGCAGTGAGGGCGGGAGCGGAGCTTGGAATGAGCAGTTCTTC. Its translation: CASSEGGSGAWNEQFF.

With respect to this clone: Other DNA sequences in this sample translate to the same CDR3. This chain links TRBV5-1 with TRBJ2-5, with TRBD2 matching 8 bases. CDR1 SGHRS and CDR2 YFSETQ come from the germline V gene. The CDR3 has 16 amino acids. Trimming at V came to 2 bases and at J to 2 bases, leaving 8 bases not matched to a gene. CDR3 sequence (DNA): TGCGCCAGCAGCTTAGGTTTAGCGGGATTTCAAGAGACCCAGTACTTC. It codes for CASSLGLAGFQETQYF. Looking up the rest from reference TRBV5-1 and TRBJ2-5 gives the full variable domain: KAGVTQTPRYLIKTRGQQVTLSCSPISGHRSVSWYQQTPGQGLQFLFEYFSETQRNKGNFPGRFSGRQFSNSRSEMNVSTLELGDSALYLCASSLGLAGFQETQYFGPGTRLLVL.

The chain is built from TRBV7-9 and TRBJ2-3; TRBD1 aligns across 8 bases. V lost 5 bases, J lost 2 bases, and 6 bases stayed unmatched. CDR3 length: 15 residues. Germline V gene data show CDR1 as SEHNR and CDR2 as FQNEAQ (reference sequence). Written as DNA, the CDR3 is TGTGCCAGCAGCGTGGGACAGGACACCACAGATACGCAGTATTTT. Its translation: CASSVGQDTTDTQYF.

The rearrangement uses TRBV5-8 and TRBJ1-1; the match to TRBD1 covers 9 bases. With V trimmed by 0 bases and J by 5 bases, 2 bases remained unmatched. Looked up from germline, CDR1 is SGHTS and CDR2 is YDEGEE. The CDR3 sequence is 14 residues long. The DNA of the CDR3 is TGTGCCAGCAGCTTGGGACAGGGGGGGACTGAAGCTTTCTTT. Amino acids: CASSLGQGGTEAFF.

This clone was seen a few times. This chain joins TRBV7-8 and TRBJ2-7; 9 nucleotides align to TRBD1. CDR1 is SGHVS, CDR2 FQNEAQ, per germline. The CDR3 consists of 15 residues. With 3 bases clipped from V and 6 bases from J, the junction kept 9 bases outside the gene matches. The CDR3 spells CASSLGLGQGLEQYF. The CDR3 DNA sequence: TGTGCCAGCAGCTTGGGGCTGGGACAGGGTCTCGAGCAGTACTTC.

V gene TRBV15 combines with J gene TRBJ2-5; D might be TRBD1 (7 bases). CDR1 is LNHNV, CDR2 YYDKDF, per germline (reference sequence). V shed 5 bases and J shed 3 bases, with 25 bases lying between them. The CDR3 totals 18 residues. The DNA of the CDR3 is TGTGCCACCAGCGCGCGCGGGACAGCCAACCTGAGGAAAGAGACCCAGTACTTC. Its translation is CATSARGTANLRKETQYF.